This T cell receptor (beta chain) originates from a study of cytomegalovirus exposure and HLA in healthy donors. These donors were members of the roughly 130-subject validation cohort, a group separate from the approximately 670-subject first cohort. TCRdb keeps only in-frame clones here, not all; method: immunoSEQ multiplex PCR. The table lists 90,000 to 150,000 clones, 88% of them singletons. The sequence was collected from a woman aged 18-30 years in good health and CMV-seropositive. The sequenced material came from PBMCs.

The CDR3 nucleotides read TGCGCCAGCAGCCAACCTACTCAGGGCCCTGAAGCTTTCTTT. Translation: CASSQPTQGPEAFF. The chain combines TRBV4-1 with TRBJ1-1; D is possibly TRBD1 (5 bases). Trimming cost V 2 bases and J 6 bases, with 13 bases left between them. Per germline, CDR1 MGHRA and CDR2 YSYEKL. CDR3 length equals 14 residues.